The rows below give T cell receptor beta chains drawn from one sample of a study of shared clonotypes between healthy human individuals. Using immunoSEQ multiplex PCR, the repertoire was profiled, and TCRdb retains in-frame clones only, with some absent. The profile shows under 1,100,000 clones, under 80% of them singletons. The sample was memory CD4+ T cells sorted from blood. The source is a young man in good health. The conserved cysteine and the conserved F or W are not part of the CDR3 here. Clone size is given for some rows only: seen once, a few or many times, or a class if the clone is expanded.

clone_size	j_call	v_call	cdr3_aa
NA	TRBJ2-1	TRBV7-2	ASSSGYEQF
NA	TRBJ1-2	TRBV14	ASSQGGFPYGYT
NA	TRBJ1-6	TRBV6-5	ASSELGQNSSLH
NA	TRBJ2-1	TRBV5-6	ASSRTSGGSYNEQF
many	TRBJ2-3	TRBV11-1	ASSSGAGALAGDTQY
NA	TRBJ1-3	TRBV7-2	ASSWWDRGSGNTIY
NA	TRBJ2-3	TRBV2	ASSEGVGQRTDTQY
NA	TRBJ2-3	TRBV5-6	ASSRQTSYSSTDTQY
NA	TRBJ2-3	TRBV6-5	ASSYSLAGDNTQY
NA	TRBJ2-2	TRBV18	ASSARETGELF
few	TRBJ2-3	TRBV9	ASSVAEGRGSTDTQY
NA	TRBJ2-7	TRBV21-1	ASSKAQVHWPYEQY
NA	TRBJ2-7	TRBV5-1	ASSLTGTSSYEQY
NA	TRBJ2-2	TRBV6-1	ASSERFRGGAGELF
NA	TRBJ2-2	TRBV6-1	AIRQVYTGELF
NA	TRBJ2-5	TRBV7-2	ASSLALLAGKETQY
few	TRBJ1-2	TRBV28	ASSTLAVSGYT
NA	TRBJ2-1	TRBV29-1	SGLATYNEQF
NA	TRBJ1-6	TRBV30	ASWTGGLGSPLH
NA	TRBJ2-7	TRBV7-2	ATRGGNDHEQY
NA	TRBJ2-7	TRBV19	ASSIGGLAGGYEQY
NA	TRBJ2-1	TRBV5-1	ASSDTSGGSEQF
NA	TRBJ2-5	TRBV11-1	ASSSLGWYQETQY
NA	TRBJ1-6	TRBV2	ASSPGGGAGGNSPLH
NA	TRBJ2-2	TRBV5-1	ASSRQGPPGELF
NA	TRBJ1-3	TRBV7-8	ASSLGRPDSGNTIY
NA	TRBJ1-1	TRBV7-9	ASSPMDGNTEAF
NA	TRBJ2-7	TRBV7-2	ASSLADSYEQY
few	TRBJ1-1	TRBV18	ASSSTQAF
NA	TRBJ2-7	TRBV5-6	ASSLGGLAGNAYEQY
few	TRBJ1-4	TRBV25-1	ASSDTKVQDKLF
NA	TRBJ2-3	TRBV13	ASSLGLWGESTDTQY
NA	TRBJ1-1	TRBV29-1	SVVYTEAF
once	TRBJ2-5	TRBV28	ASSLPGSGETQY
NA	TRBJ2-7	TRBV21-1	ASSRPPGISYEQY
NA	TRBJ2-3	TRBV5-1	ASSTPSPADTQY
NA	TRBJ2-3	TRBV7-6	ASSFSLLGVVTDTQY
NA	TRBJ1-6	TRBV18	ASSPPLQDFGRGSPLH
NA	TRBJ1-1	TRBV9	ASSPGDLNTEAF
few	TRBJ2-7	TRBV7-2	ASIPGQGIAYEQY
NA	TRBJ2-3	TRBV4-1	ASSSGLSTDTQY
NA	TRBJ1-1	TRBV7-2	ASRPDRGGTEAF
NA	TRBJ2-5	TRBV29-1	SVGGVETQY
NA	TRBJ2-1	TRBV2	ASSGTGYNEQF
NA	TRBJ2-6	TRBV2	ASSELGGSSGANVLT
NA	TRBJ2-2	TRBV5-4	ASSSTGGMNTGELF
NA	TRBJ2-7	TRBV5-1	ASSLSGGVRGEQY
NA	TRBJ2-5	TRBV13	ASSLGRKYQETQY
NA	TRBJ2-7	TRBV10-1	ARPTVSYEQY
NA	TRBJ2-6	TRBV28	ASSLFGTGANVLT
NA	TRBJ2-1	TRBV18	ASSPQQGDNEQF